The 4 T cell receptor beta chains listed next were all sequenced from one sample in a study of CD8 T cells in ankylosing spondylitis. Each CDR3 protein gets one entry after TCRdb re-called the 5' RACE reads with MiXCR. The data show about 240,000 distinct CDR3 sequences, over 8.5% seen once. The specimen was blood, either unsorted or a sorted T cell fraction (not recorded which). The source of these receptors is a male donor with ankylosing spondylitis or in good health (not recorded which).

This clonotype was detected ten times or more. The chain uses TRBV7-8 and TRBJ2-3, with D uncertain. Germline V gene data show CDR1 as SGHVS and CDR2 as FQNEAQ. Trimming removed 2 bases at V and 1 base at J, with 10 bases between. The CDR3 is made up of 15 amino acids. CDR3 nucleotides: TGTGCCAGCAGCTTAAACGCCCCTGGCACAGATACGCAGTATTTT. Translated: CASSLNAPGTDTQYF. The full variable domain, rest sourced from reference TRBV7-8 and TRBJ2-3, is GAGVSQSPRYKVAKRGQDVALRCDPISGHVSLFWYQQALGQGPEFLTYFQNEAQLDKSGLPSDRFFAERPEGSVSTLKIQRTQQEDSAVYLCASSLNAPGTDTQYFGPGTRLTVL.

The genes are TRBV28 and TRBJ2-7; maybe TRBD2 (6 bases). The CDR3 is 15 residues long. V lost 6 bases and J lost 0, with 15 bases in between. CDR1 and CDR2 from the germline V gene are MDHEN and SYDVKM. CDR3 residues: CASRRGGASSYEQYF. CDR3 bases: TGTGCCAGCAGACGTGGAGGGGCGAGCTCCTACGAGCAGTACTTC.

The table lists this clonotype with many counts. This CDR3 reads CASSRPGQETQYF. CDR3 DNA: TGCGCCAGCAGCCGACCTGGCCAAGAGACCCAGTACTTC. The chain uses TRBV5-1 and TRBJ2-5; D uncertain. This CDR3 region has 13 residues. The germline V and J ends were trimmed by 4 bases and 1 base, with 8 bases remaining between them. Germline loops: CDR1 SGHRS, CDR2 YFSETQ.

The chain recombines TRBV7-9 with TRBJ2-3, with D perhaps being TRBD1 or TRBD2 (5 bases each). The length of the CDR3 is 14 residues. V was trimmed by 10 bases and J by 3 bases, leaving 17 bases between them. From germline, CDR1 is SEHNR and CDR2 FQNEAQ (reference sequence). The CDR3 sequence is CATAGTRGTDTQYF. In nucleotides, the CDR3 is TGTGCCACTGCCGGGACCCGTGGGACAGATACGCAGTATTTT.